This T cell receptor beta chain was identified during a study of sequential checkpoint blockade in melanoma (dated by TCRdb to between 2019 and 2020). Regarding the study in general: Patients were assigned by 1:1 randomization to either first-line nivolumab followed by ipilimumab (arm A) or ipilimumab followed by nivolumab (arm B). Maintenance nivolumab came after each of the two trial sequences. Points the paper makes about the study in general: The model for predicting response that combines TCR metrics with mutation burden needs to be validated in larger, independent patient cohorts.

The immunoSEQ Assay was used to immunosequence TCRbeta CDR3 regions from genomic DNA. Before high-throughput sequencing, genomic DNA was amplified using bias-controlled multiplex PCR. In the source study's methods: To quantify the absolute abundance of each unique TCRbeta CDR3 region, the sequences were collapsed and filtered. Clonality was defined as 1 minus Pielou's evenness and was calculated using productive rearrangements only. Clones with significantly greater frequencies in on-treatment versus baseline samples were identified using a previously published method. Entries here come from immuneACCESS through TCRdb and include only in-frame sequences with V and J called. Some clones fail to appear in such tables; in the studies checked, an unresolved V gene covers under half of the shortfall, and the cause of the remainder is unknown. V, J and clone size derive from that table, while D and trimming were established from the DNA sequence. For this sample there are around 39,000 clones; 70% to 90% appear just once. About 5.5% of the sample is held by the ten biggest clonotypes.

The treatment or condition label, as the study defines it: randomized to nivolumab then ipilimumab (arm A) or the reverse (arm B). None of the patients in the trial had previously been given DNA-damaging chemotherapy. On a FACS Aria II flow cytometer, live CD3+CD8+ cells that were negative for CD19 and CD56 were sorted from thawed PBMCs. The samples were obtained from melanoma patients enrolled in CheckMate 064, an open-label, randomized phase II trial testing sequential checkpoint blockade. Peripheral blood mononuclear cells were collected by leukapheresis, purified using Ficoll-Paque, and frozen in human serum containing around 10% DMSO. Immediately after sorting, the purity of the sorted blood CD3+CD8+ cells was confirmed to be >98%, and DNA was then extracted. Looking up the germline V gene yields CDR1 MNHEY and CDR2 SVGAGI. CDR3 length: 14 amino acids, cysteine to phenylalanine. Only the CDR3 portion is preserved as DNA: 42 bases, with reading frame beginning at the first base. V and J are truncated by 6 bases and 3 bases respectively, leaving an intervening sequence of 12 bases.

Of note for this clone: This clone's antigen is unknown. Base qualities were left out, and no much larger clone turns up one base away.

This receptor was obtained from a human donor with melanoma. This material consisted of CD8+ T cells sorted from blood (inferred from file names), taken from a patient given nivolumab and ipilimumab in sequence. The chain is encoded by TRBV6-5 joined to TRBJ1-5; the D gene identity is not certain. The DNA sequence reads TGTGCCAGCAGCTACGACGGACTCAATCAGCCCCAGCATTTT. The resulting protein is CASSYDGLNQPQHF.